The clone carrying this T cell receptor beta chain has a handful of counts. Its antigen remains unidentified. Unique molecular identifiers were built into the TCRbeta library. Via MiXCR, TCRdb re-called the PCR reads, giving one row per CDR3 protein. The table includes about 100,000 distinct CDR3 sequences, about 6.8% detected once. This sample was included in a study of T-cell reconstitution after alpha-beta-depleted transplantation in children. The study's findings and limits: From surviving recipient T cells and thymic progenitors came the high day-60 TCRbeta diversity observed in some patients. Newly produced T cells mostly provided counts and TCRbeta diversity after one year, as hyperexpanded clones declined. Alpha-beta T cells present about two months after transplant were reported to originate from several hundred expanded graft clones.

With 0 bases removed from V and 4 bases from J, the gap between germline ends came to 15 bases. The germline CDR1 and CDR2 sequences are MGHRA and YSYEKL. The CDR3 has 16 residues. Material: PBMCs, obtained before TCRalphabeta/CD19-depleted stem cell transplant. The chain employs TRBV4-1 and TRBJ1-2; D perhaps matches TRBD1 (5 bases). The clonotype originates from a boy aged 2 to 10 with acute lymphoblastic leukemia, due to receive a stem cell transplant. CDR3 sequence (DNA): TGCGCCAGCAGCCAAGATCCCCACAGGAAGAGCTATGGCTACACCTTC. This encodes CASSQDPHRKSYGYTF.